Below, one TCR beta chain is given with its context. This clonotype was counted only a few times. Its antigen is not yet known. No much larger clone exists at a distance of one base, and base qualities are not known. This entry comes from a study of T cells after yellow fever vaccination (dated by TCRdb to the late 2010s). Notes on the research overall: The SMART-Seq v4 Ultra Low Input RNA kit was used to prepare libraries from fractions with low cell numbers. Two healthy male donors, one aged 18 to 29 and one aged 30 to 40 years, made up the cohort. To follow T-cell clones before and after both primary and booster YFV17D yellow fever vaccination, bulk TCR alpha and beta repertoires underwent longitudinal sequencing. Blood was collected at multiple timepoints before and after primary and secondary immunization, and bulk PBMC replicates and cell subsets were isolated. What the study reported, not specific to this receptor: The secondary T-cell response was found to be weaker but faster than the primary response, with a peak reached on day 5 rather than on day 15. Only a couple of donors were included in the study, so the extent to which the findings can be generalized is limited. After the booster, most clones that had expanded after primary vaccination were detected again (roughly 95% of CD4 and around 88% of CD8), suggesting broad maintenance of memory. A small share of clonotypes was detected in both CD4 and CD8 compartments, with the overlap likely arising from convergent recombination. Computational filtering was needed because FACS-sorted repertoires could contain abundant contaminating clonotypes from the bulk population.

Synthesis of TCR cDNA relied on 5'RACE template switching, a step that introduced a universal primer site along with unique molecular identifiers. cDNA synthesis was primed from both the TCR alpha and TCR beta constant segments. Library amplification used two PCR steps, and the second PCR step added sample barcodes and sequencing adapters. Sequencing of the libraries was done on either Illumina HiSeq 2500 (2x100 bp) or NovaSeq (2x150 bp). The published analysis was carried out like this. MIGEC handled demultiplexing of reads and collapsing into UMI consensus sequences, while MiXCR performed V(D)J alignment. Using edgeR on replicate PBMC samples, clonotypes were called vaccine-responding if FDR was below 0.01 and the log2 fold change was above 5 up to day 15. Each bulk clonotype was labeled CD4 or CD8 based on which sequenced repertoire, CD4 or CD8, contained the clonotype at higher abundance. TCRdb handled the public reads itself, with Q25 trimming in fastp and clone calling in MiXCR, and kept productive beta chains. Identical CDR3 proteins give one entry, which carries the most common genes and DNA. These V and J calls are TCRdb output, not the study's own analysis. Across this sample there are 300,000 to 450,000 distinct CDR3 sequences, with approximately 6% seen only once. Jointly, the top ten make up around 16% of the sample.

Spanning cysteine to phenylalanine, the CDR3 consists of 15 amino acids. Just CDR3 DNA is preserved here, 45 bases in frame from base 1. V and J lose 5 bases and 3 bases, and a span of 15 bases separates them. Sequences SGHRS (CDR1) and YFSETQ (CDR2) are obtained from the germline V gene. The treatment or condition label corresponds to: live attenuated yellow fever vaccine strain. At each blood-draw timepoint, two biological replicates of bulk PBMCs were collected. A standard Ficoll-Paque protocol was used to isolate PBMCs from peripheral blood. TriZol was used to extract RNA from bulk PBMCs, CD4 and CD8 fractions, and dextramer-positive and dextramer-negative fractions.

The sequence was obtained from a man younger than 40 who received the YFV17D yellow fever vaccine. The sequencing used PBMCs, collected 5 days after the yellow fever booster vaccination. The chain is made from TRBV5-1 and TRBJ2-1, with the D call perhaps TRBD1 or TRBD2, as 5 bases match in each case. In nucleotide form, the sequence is TGCGCCAGCAGGGAAGTGGGGGTGTACTACAATGAGCAGTTCTTC. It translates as CASREVGVYYNEQFF.